The clone carrying this T cell receptor beta chain was seen only a few times. Its target is not known. The sample originates from a study of cytomegalovirus exposure and HLA in healthy donors. Some clones are missing from TCRdb's copy, which holds only in-frame ones; the method was immunoSEQ multiplex PCR. The sample holds around 220,000 clones, 70% to 90% seen once. Deletions cut 5 bases from V and 0 bases from J, with 8 bases between. The CDR3 contains 14 residues. CDR1 is MDHEN and CDR2 is SYDVKM in the germline V gene. These donors were members of the 120-subject validation cohort, a group separate from the roughly 670-subject first cohort. Points from the study as a whole: Whilst most TCR sequences proved rare, a subset of public TCRs occurred across many donors. It was 160 or so TCR beta chains that were listed as cytomegalovirus-associated.

This chain connects TRBV28 to TRBJ1-3; D unclear. Sequenced sample: PBMCs. The origin of this receptor is a woman between 18 and 30 years old in good health and CMV-seronegative. The CDR3 loop reads CASSKGVSGNTIYF. CDR3 sequence (DNA): TGTGCCAGCAGTAAGGGAGTCTCTGGAAACACCATATATTTT. Combining the CDR3 with reference TRBV28 and TRBJ1-3 gives the whole variable domain DVKVTQSSRYLVKRTGEKVFLECVQDMDHENMFWYRQDPGLGLRLIYFSYDVKMKEKGDIPEGYSVSREKKERFSLILESASTNQTSMYLCASSKGVSGNTIYFGEGSWLTVV.